This is a list of T cell receptor beta chains from one sample in a study of T cell responses to AZD1222 COVID-19 vaccine. Assay: immunoSEQ multiplex PCR; the TCRdb copy retains only in-frame clones and omits some. Among about 99,000 clones listed, about 89% were seen once. The material was peripheral blood, obtained 28 days after the second dose of the MenACWY control vaccine. These receptors all stem from an adult who received the MenACWY meningococcal vaccine as a control. The CDR3 runs from the conserved cysteine through the conserved F or W. The D gene is left open where the match is weak. Only part of the rows carry a size: once, few, many, or a class if the clone is expanded.

J: TRBJ2-5; V: TRBV5-1; D: .; size: .; CDR3: CASSRTAAGETQYF; DNA: TGCGCCAGCAGCAGGACAGCGGCGGGGGAGACCCAGTACTTC
J: TRBJ1-5; V: TRBV19; D: .; size: few; CDR3: CASSTLLTGFLNQPQHF; DNA: TGTGCCAGTAGTACCCTTCTCACAGGTTTTCTCAATCAGCCCCAGCATTTT
J: TRBJ2-6; V: TRBV2; D: .; size: .; CDR3: CASGRAGANVLTF; DNA: TGTGCCAGCGGGCGGGCCGGGGCCAACGTCCTGACTTTC
J: TRBJ1-1; V: TRBV28; D: .; size: .; CDR3: CAVLRRGGNTEAFF; DNA: TGTGCCGTTCTCCGGAGGGGAGGGAACACTGAAGCTTTCTTT
J: TRBJ1-2; V: TRBV7-2; D: .; size: .; CDR3: CASSLLGGYGYTF; DNA: TGTGCCAGCAGCTTACTTGGGGGCTATGGCTACACCTTC
J: TRBJ2-1; V: TRBV11-2; D: .; size: .; CDR3: CASSLVGYNEQFF; DNA: TGTGCCAGCAGCTTAGTGGGATACAATGAGCAGTTCTTC
J: TRBJ1-4; V: TRBV12-3/TRBV12-4; D: .; size: .; CDR3: CASSPESPEKLFF; DNA: TGTGCCAGCAGCCCTGAATCGCCGGAAAAACTGTTTTTT
J: TRBJ1-5; V: TRBV7-8; D: TRBD1; size: .; CDR3: CASSYPGQGQPQHF; DNA: TGTGCCAGCAGCTACCCGGGACAGGGACAGCCCCAGCATTTT
J: TRBJ1-3; V: TRBV7-2; D: TRBD1; size: .; CDR3: CASSGRDRRSSGNTIYF; DNA: TGTGCCAGCAGCGGCCGGGACAGGCGCTCCTCTGGAAACACCATATATTTT
J: TRBJ1-2; V: TRBV25-1; D: .; size: once; CDR3: CASAGTVYGYTF; DNA: TGTGCCAGCGCAGGGACCGTCTATGGCTACACCTTC
J: TRBJ1-2; V: TRBV21-1; D: .; size: .; CDR3: CASSTTDSIYGYTF; DNA: TGTGCCAGCAGCACAACAGATTCCATCTATGGCTACACCTTC
J: TRBJ2-7; V: TRBV6-1; D: .; size: .; CDR3: CASSEEWRRGYEQYF; DNA: TGTGCCAGCAGTGAAGAATGGCGCAGGGGTTACGAGCAGTACTTC
J: TRBJ1-3; V: TRBV19; D: TRBD1; size: .; CDR3: CASSIGRGSGNTIYF; DNA: TGTGCCAGTAGTATTGGCAGGGGGTCGGGAAACACCATATATTTT
J: TRBJ2-2; V: TRBV5-8; D: TRBD1; size: .; CDR3: CASTRRGQATGELFF; DNA: TGTGCCAGCACCCGAAGGGGACAGGCGACCGGGGAGCTGTTTTTT
J: TRBJ2-7; V: TRBV6-5; D: TRBD1; size: few; CDR3: CASSYLDRAGEQYF; DNA: TGTGCCAGCAGTTACCTCGACAGGGCTGGCGAGCAGTACTTC
J: TRBJ2-2; V: TRBV29-1; D: TRBD2; size: .; CDR3: CSVASGGAGLTGELFF; DNA: TGCAGCGTTGCTAGCGGGGGGGCCGGGTTGACCGGGGAGCTGTTTTTT
J: TRBJ1-1; V: TRBV4-3; D: TRBD1; size: .; CDR3: CASSQDIRGQGTEAFF; DNA: TGCGCCAGCAGCCAAGATATCAGGGGGCAGGGCACTGAAGCTTTCTTT
J: TRBJ2-7; V: TRBV11-2; D: TRBD1; size: .; CDR3: CASRHTGGDYEQYF; DNA: TGTGCCAGCCGCCATACAGGGGGCGACTACGAGCAGTACTTC
J: TRBJ1-3; V: TRBV15; D: .; size: .; CDR3: CATSQDPSGNTIYF; DNA: TGTGCCACCAGCCAGGATCCCTCTGGAAACACCATATATTTT
J: TRBJ2-7; V: TRBV28; D: .; size: .; CDR3: CASSLRYEQYF; DNA: TGTGCCAGCAGTCTTAGATACGAGCAGTACTTC
J: TRBJ2-1; V: TRBV9; D: TRBD1; size: .; CDR3: CASSAQGNNEQFF; DNA: TGTGCCAGCAGCGCACAGGGGAACAATGAGCAGTTCTTC
J: TRBJ1-2; V: TRBV15; D: .; size: once; CDR3: CATSRDWGSDGYTF; DNA: TGTGCCACCAGCAGAGACTGGGGATCCGATGGCTACACCTTC
J: TRBJ2-1; V: TRBV27; D: TRBD1; size: .; CDR3: CASSPAQGAFVNEQFF; DNA: TGTGCCAGCAGCCCTGCTCAGGGGGCGTTCGTCAATGAGCAGTTCTTC
J: TRBJ1-2; V: TRBV5-1; D: TRBD1; size: few; CDR3: CASSSDDRGSYTF; DNA: TGCGCCAGCAGCTCGGACGACAGGGGGAGCTACACCTTC
J: TRBJ2-3; V: TRBV6-5; D: TRBD1; size: .; CDR3: CASNRDSWSTDTQYF; DNA: TGTGCCAGCAATCGGGACAGTTGGTCAACAGATACGCAGTATTTT
J: TRBJ2-5; V: TRBV3-1/TRBV3-2; D: .; size: .; CDR3: CASSQVRETQYF; DNA: TGTGCCAGCAGCCAAGTGAGGGAGACCCAGTACTTC
J: TRBJ1-2; V: TRBV11-2; D: .; size: .; CDR3: CASSLSDGHYGYTF; DNA: TGTGCCAGCAGCTTATCTGACGGTCACTATGGCTACACCTTC
J: TRBJ2-2; V: TRBV5-1; D: TRBD1; size: .; CDR3: CASSFNAGGRAGELFF; DNA: TGCGCCAGCAGCTTCAACGCAGGGGGAAGGGCCGGGGAGCTGTTTTTT
J: TRBJ2-7; V: TRBV19; D: TRBD1; size: .; CDR3: CASSIGQGEGYEQYF; DNA: TGTGCCAGTAGTATTGGACAGGGGGAGGGCTACGAGCAGTACTTC
J: TRBJ2-3; V: TRBV9; D: .; size: .; CDR3: CASSVGLDSTDTQYF; DNA: TGTGCCAGCAGCGTAGGGTTGGACAGCACAGATACGCAGTATTTT
J: TRBJ1-1; V: TRBV28; D: .; size: .; CDR3: CASPGASGTNTEAFF; DNA: TGTGCCAGCCCGGGAGCCTCCGGGACGAACACTGAAGCTTTCTTT